Presented here are 14 T cell receptor beta chains from one specimen sequenced in a study of T cell responses to AZD1222 COVID-19 vaccine. Libraries were prepared by immunoSEQ multiplex PCR; TCRdb keeps only in-frame clonotypes and omits some of them. The repertoire consists of 150,000 to 200,000 clones, with roughly 87% occurring once and the leading ten covering about 2.8%. Material: peripheral blood, obtained on day 0 of AZD1222 vaccination. The origin of the receptors is an adult in good health.

The gene calls are TRBV12-1 and TRBJ1-2. TRBV12-1 is listed as a pseudogene. CDR3 length: 15 residues. As DNA, the CDR3 is TGTGCCAGCAGCCCAAAAACGGGAAGGAACTATGGCTACACCTTC. It yields the protein CASSPKTGRNYGYTF.

The table lists this clone with a count of one. The genes are TRBV28 and TRBJ1-5, with D possibly matching TRBD1 (5 bases). V dropped 6 bases and J dropped 2 bases, with 14 bases sitting between them. Germline CDR1 is MDHEN and CDR2 is SYDVKM. The CDR3 sequence is 15 residues long. The CDR3 sequence is CASSHQGRGNQPQHF. In DNA, the CDR3 is TGTGCCAGCAGCCACCAGGGAAGGGGCAATCAGCCCCAGCATTTT.

J is TRBJ1-5 and V is TRBV19; a possible D gene is TRBD1 (6 bases). The CDR3 sequence is 13 residues long. Germline V lookup: CDR1 LNHDA, CDR2 SQIVND (reference sequence). Deletions cut 4 bases from V and 4 bases from J, with 8 bases between. The CDR3 region has the DNA TGTGCCAGTAGTAAGGGGGTTAATCAGCCCCAGCATTTT. Translating gives CASSKGVNQPQHF.

The chain is built from TRBV30 and TRBJ2-7; 9 bases align to TRBD2. After removal of 4 bases from V and 4 bases from J, the junction contained 5 bases not matched to a gene. The germline V gene encodes CDR1 GTSNPN and CDR2 SVGIG (reference sequence). This CDR3 is built from 13 residues. CDR3 bases: TGTGCCTGGACGCTAGCGGGGCAATACGAGCAGTACTTC. Its protein product is CAWTLAGQYEQYF.

On this clone: The sample has other DNA sequences that encode this CDR3 too. The V call is TRBV5-1, the J call TRBJ2-7; 10 bases are a match to TRBD2. V lost 4 bases and J lost 0; bases outside the gene matches: 1. The CDR3 covers 14 residues. The germline CDR1 and CDR2 sequences are SGHRS and YFSETQ. The DNA of the CDR3 is TGCGCCAGCAGCAGGACTAGCGGCTCCTACGAGCAGTACTTC. It specifies CASSRTSGSYEQYF.

The chain uses TRBV5-6 and TRBJ1-2; D possibly corresponds to TRBD1 (5 bases). The CDR3 extends over 14 amino acids. The V and J ends lost 2 bases and 5 bases respectively, with 13 bases between them. CDR1 and CDR2 from the germline V gene are SGHDT and YYEEEE. The CDR3 DNA reads TGTGCCAGCAGCTTAGGGGCCAGTGAGTATGGCTACACCTTC. Its protein product is CASSLGASEYGYTF.

J is TRBJ2-3 and V is TRBV28; D is tentatively TRBD1 or TRBD2 (6 bases each). This CDR3 comprises 16 residues. CDR1 is MDHEN, CDR2 SYDVKM, per germline. V lost 7 bases to trimming and J lost 0 bases, with 17 bases between them. CDR3 nucleotide sequence: TGTGCCAGCACCTCCGGGTGGGGGGCTAGCACAGATACGCAGTATTTT. This sequence encodes CASTSGWGASTDTQYF.

A single count supports this clone. J is TRBJ2-7 and V is TRBV6-1; TRBD2 agrees at 11 bases. The V and J ends lost 2 bases and 3 bases, in that order; junction bases with no gene match: 3. The V gene's germline CDR1 is MNHNS and CDR2 SASEGT. The CDR3 contains 15 residues. The DNA for the CDR3 is TGTGCCAGCAGTGAACCGGGACTAGCGGACTACGAGCAGTACTTC. Its protein is CASSEPGLADYEQYF.

The J gene is TRBJ1-5, the V gene TRBV9; no firm D call. In germline, CDR1 is SGDLS, CDR2 YYNGEE. Trimming shortened V by 3 bases and J by 3 bases, and 7 bases separated the two germline ends. The CDR3 consists of 13 residues. As DNA, the CDR3 is TGTGCCAGCAGCGGACGGATCAATCAGCCCCAGCATTTT. Translated, it gives CASSGRINQPQHF. Based on the CDR3 plus reference TRBV9 and TRBJ1-5, the full variable domain is DSGVTQTPKHLITATGQRVTLRCSPRSGDLSVYWYQQSLDQGLQFLIQYYNGEERAKGNILERFSAQQFPDLHSELNLSSLELGDSALYFCASSGRINQPQHFGDGTRLSIL.

The genes are TRBV28 and TRBJ1-6; the match to TRBD1 covers 9 bases. Unmatched junction bases numbered 5, after V lost 6 bases and J lost 5 bases. The CDR3 has 15 amino acids. Germline V gene sequence: CDR1 MDHEN, CDR2 SYDVKM. CDR3 region: CASRQGTGHNSPLHF. CDR3 nucleotides: TGTGCCAGCAGGCAAGGGACAGGGCATAATTCACCCCTCCACTTT.

This clone was seen just once. The gene calls are TRBV6-5 and TRBJ2-1; D gene unclear. The V gene lost 7 bases and the J gene lost 6 bases, with 19 bases spanning the gap. From germline, CDR1 is MNHEY and CDR2 SVGAGI. The CDR3 loop spans 15 amino acids. Here the CDR3 DNA reads TGTGCCAGCAACCCATCCCCCGGTGAGGCCAATGAGCAGTTCTTC. Its protein product is CASNPSPGEANEQFF.

The gene calls are TRBV30 and TRBJ1-2, with D possibly matching TRBD1 (5 bases). Looked up from germline, CDR1 is GTSNPN and CDR2 is SVGIG (reference sequence). The length of the CDR3 is 12 residues. Trimming took off 5 bases at V and 4 bases at J, with 11 bases between the two ends. This CDR3 is CAWSGGIYGYTF. The CDR3 region has the DNA TGTGCCTGGTCGGGGGGGATCTATGGCTACACCTTC.

This sequence joins TRBV5-1 and TRBJ1-4; D remains ambiguous. In germline, CDR1 is SGHRS, CDR2 YFSETQ. The CDR3 spans 15 residues. Trimming left V 0 bases short and J 11 bases short, with 17 bases between. In DNA, the CDR3 is TGCGCCAGCAGCTTGGGCGGAGACCTAATGAGGAAACTGTTTTTT. It is translated as CASSLGGDLMRKLFF.

V is TRBV4-1 and J is TRBJ2-7; D remains unclear. V was pared by 0 bases and J by 3 bases, with 9 bases between. The V gene's germline CDR1 is MGHRA and CDR2 YSYEKL. There are 14 residues in the CDR3. Here the CDR3 reads CASSQEMADYEQYF. CDR3 sequence (DNA): TGCGCCAGCAGCCAAGAAATGGCCGACTACGAGCAGTACTTC.